This T cell receptor (beta chain) comes out of a study of cytomegalovirus exposure and HLA in healthy donors. Use of 60 Vbeta and 13 Jbeta primers characterized the PCR. Method: immunoSEQ multiplex PCR; TCRdb's copy keeps in-frame clones and lacks some. The data contain about 270,000 clones, approximately 70% of them seen just once; the ten biggest clones take up about 2.1%. Germline V CDR1 and CDR2: LNHDA, SQIVND (reference sequence). This CDR3 contains 15 residues. Trimming took 6 bases from V and 6 from J, leaving 18 bases between them. The sequence derives from a female donor in good health and CMV-seronegative. The V and J genes are TRBV19 and TRBJ1-5; possible D gene TRBD1, 6 bases. Sequences were obtained from PBMCs. The CDR3 nucleotides read TGTGCCAGTAGCATTTTGGGGGGGGGCGTTCAGCCCCAGCATTTT. It encodes CASSILGGGVQPQHF.